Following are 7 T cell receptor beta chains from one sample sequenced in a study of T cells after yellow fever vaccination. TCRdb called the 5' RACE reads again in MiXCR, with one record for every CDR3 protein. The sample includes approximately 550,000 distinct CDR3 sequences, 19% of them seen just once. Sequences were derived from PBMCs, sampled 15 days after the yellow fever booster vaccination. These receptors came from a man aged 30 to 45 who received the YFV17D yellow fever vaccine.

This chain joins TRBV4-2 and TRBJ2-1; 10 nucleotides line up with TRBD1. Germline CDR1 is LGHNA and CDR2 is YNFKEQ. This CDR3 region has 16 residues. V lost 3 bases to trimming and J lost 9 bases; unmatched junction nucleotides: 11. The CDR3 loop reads CASSHLVGQGNSEQFF. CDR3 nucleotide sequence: TGTGCCAGCAGCCACCTAGTGGGACAGGGGAATAGTGAGCAGTTCTTC.

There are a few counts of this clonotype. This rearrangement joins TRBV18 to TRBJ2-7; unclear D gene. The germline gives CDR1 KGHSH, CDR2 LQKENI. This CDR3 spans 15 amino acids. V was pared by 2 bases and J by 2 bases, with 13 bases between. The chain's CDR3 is CASSPWSGLPYEQYF. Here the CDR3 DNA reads TGTGCCAGCTCACCATGGTCCGGGCTGCCCTACGAGCAGTACTTC.

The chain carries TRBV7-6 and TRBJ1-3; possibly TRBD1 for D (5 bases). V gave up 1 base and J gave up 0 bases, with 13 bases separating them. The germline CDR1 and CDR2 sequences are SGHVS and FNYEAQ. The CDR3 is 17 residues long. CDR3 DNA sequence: TGTGCCAGCAGCTTAGGGGGCAAGGGGAGCTCTGGAAACACCATATATTTT. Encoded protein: CASSLGGKGSSGNTIYF.

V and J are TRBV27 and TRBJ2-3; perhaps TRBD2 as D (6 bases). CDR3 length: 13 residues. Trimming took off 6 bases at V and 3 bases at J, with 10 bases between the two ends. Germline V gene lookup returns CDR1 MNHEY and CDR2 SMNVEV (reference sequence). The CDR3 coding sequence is TGTGCCAGCAGAGACGCGGGAACAGATACGCAGTATTTT. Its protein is CASRDAGTDTQYF.

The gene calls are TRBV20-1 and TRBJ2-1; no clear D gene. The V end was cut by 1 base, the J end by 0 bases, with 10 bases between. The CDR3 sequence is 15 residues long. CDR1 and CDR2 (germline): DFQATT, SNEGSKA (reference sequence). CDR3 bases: TGCAGTGCTAGAGGAAGACGGAGCTCCTACAATGAGCAGTTCTTC. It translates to CSARGRRSSYNEQFF.

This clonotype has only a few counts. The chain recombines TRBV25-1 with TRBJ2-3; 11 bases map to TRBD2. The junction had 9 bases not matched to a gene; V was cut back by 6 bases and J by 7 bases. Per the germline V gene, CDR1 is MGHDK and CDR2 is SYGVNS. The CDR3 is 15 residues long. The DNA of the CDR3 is TGTGCCAGCAGGGAGACTAGCGGGAAACTTAATACGCAGTATTTT. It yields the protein CASRETSGKLNTQYF.

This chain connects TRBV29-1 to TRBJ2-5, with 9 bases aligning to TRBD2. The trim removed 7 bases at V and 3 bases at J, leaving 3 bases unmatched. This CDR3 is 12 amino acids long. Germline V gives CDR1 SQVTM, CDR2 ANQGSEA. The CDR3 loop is CSASGIKETQYF. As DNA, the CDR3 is TGCAGCGCTAGCGGGATTAAAGAGACCCAGTACTTC. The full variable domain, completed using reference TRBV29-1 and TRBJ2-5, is SAVISQKPSRDICQRGTSLTIQCQVDSQVTMMFWYRQQPGQSLTLIATANQGSEATYESGFVIDKFPISRPNLTFSTLTVSNMSPEDSSIYLCSASGIKETQYFGPGTRLLVL.